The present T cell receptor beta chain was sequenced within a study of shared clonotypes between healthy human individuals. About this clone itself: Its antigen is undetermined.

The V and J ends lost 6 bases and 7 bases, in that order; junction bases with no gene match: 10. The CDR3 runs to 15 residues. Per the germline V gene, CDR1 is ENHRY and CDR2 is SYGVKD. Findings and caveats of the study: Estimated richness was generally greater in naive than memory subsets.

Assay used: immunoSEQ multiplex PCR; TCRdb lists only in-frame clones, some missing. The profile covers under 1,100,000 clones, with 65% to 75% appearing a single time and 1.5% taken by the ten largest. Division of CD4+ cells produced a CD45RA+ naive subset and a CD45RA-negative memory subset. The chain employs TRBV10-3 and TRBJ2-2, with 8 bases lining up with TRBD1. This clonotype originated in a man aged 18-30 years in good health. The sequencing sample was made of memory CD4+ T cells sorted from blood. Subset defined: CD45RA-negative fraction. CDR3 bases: TGTGCCATCAGGGAATTAACAGGGGGAAACGGGGAGCTGTTTTTT. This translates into CAIRELTGGNGELFF.